Each of the 30 T cell receptor beta chains below was sequenced from the same sample in a study of blood T cell repertoires in COVID-19. Produced via immunoSEQ multiplex PCR; TCRdb's table is partial and in-frame only. Here the sample spans around 130,000 clones, more than 60% being singletons. The sequenced sample consisted of peripheral blood. The receptors shown here come from a middle-aged man with acute or convalescent COVID-19.

This clone was seen a single time. This chain connects TRBV9 to TRBJ2-2, with D unresolved. This CDR3 is 13 amino acids long. Trimming pared 0 bases from V and 6 bases from J, leaving 6 bases between. Per germline, CDR1 SGDLS and CDR2 YYNGEE. CDR3 coding DNA: TGTGCCAGCAGCGTAGGTGTCGCCGGGGAGCTGTTTTTT. This codes for CASSVGVAGELFF. The whole variable domain, remainder taken from reference TRBV9 and TRBJ2-2, is DSGVTQTPKHLITATGQRVTLRCSPRSGDLSVYWYQQSLDQGLQFLIQYYNGEERAKGNILERFSAQQFPDLHSELNLSSLELGDSALYFCASSVGVAGELFFGEGSRLTVL.

The table lists this clone with a few counts. The chain has TRBV6-5 and TRBJ1-4; TRBD1 matches 10 bases. CDR1 and CDR2 from the germline V gene are MNHEY and SVGAGI. The CDR3 is 15 residues long. V trimming: 0 bases; J trimming: 9 bases; junction bases outside the gene matches: 4. The CDR3 reads CASSYSGTGAKKLFF. The CDR3, as DNA: TGTGCCAGCAGTTACTCGGGGACAGGGGCGAAAAAACTGTTTTTT.

The rearrangement uses TRBV5-1 and TRBJ2-3; D ambiguous. The CDR3 length is 15 residues. Between the trimmed V and J ends, which lost 0 bases and 0 bases, there was a span of 8 bases. Germline lookup yields CDR1 SGHRS and CDR2 YFSETQ. Written as DNA, the CDR3 is TGCGCCAGCAGCTTGGGCGACAAGAGCACAGATACGCAGTATTTT. This codes for CASSLGDKSTDTQYF.

The table lists this clone with a few counts. The CDR3 reads CASSPPTGTEAFF. CDR3 coding DNA: TGTGCCAGCAGCCCCCCGACAGGCACTGAAGCTTTCTTT. The chain employs TRBV7-9 and TRBJ1-1, with D perhaps matching TRBD1 (6 bases). The CDR3 runs 13 residues. V lost 5 bases and J 4 bases, leaving 11 bases between the germline ends. CDR1 SEHNR and CDR2 FQNEAQ come from the germline V gene (reference sequence).

The chain carries TRBV24-1 and TRBJ2-2; possibly TRBD2 for D (5 bases). Germline-derived CDR1 and CDR2 are KGHDR and SFDVKD. This CDR3 has 15 residues. V lost 2 bases and J 4 bases, leaving 10 bases between the germline ends. In DNA form, the CDR3 reads TGTGCCACCAGTGATTCGGGGAACCCCACCGGGGAGCTGTTTTTT. The encoded protein is CATSDSGNPTGELFF.

The chain combines TRBV6-5 with TRBJ2-2; 13 bases fit TRBD2. Trimming at V came to 9 bases and at J to 3 bases, leaving 1 base not matched to a gene. The CDR3 extends over 14 amino acids. The germline V gene encodes CDR1 MNHEY and CDR2 SVGAGI. CDR3 sequence reads: CARGLAGYTGELFF. DNA of the CDR3: TGTGCCAGGGGACTAGCGGGGTACACCGGGGAGCTGTTTTTT.

This chain links TRBV6-1 with TRBJ1-4; D gene unclear. V lost 2 bases, J lost 5 bases, and 12 bases lay in between. The V gene's germline CDR1 is MNHNS and CDR2 SASEGT. The CDR3 has 15 amino acids. This chain's CDR3 is CASSETISQNEKLFF. CDR3 sequence (DNA): TGTGCCAGCAGTGAAACCATATCACAAAATGAAAAACTGTTTTTT.

This chain joins TRBV3-1 (or the pseudogene TRBV3-2) and TRBJ1-4, with 9 bases matching TRBD1. J gave up 3 bases and V 6 bases, and 17 bases lay outside the gene matches. This CDR3 has 19 residues. Germline V gives CDR1 LGHDT, CDR2 YNNKEL (reference sequence). The CDR3: CASRRNGTGIRGSNEKLFF. CDR3 coding DNA: TGTGCCAGCAGGCGTAATGGGACAGGGATTCGTGGATCTAATGAAAAACTGTTTTTT.

The gene calls are TRBV7-6 and TRBJ2-3, with 9 nucleotides matching TRBD2. This CDR3 region has 16 residues. Trimming took 3 bases from V and 2 from J; bases not matched to a gene: 6. The germline V gene has CDR1 SGHVS and CDR2 FNYEAQ. CDR3 residues: CASSLGSGGPTDTQYF. The CDR3 DNA reads TGTGCCAGCAGCTTGGGGAGCGGGGGGCCCACAGATACGCAGTATTTT.

This clone was found a few times. The chain combines TRBV6-1 with TRBJ1-5; D gene unclear. CDR3 length: 15 amino acids. The germline V gene encodes CDR1 MNHNS and CDR2 SASEGT. V dropped 0 bases and J dropped 4 bases, with 10 bases sitting between them. The CDR3 loop reads CASSEAWRTNQPQHF. In DNA, the CDR3 is TGTGCCAGCAGTGAAGCTTGGAGAACAAATCAGCCCCAGCATTTT.

The chain combines TRBV5-8 with TRBJ1-5; 7 bases align to TRBD1. The CDR3 totals 15 residues. V was pared by 4 bases and J by 3 bases, with 7 bases of the junction left unmatched. Germline lookup yields CDR1 SGHTS and CDR2 YDEGEE. The CDR3 coding sequence is TGTGCCAGCAGCGGCCGAGGACAGGTCAATCAGCCCCAGCATTTT. Translated: CASSGRGQVNQPQHF.

The V and J genes are TRBV4-1 and TRBJ2-2; 9 bases align to TRBD2. Losses at the gene ends were 3 bases for V and 4 bases for J; bases not matched to a gene: 9. CDR1 and CDR2 from the germline V gene are MGHRA and YSYEKL. The length of the CDR3 is 17 residues. CDR3 DNA: TGCGCCAGCAGCCACGCGGGGCGGGGGGGGCTCACCGGGGAGCTGTTTTTT. Its protein is CASSHAGRGGLTGELFF.

The gene calls are TRBV2 and TRBJ1-6; 7 positions match TRBD1. The length of the CDR3 is 14 residues. The V segment lost 7 bases and the J segment 6 bases; nucleotides outside the gene matches: 6. CDR1 and CDR2 from the germline V gene are SNHLY and FYNNEI. CDR3 sequence reads: CASKDRRTNSPLHF. The CDR3 DNA reads as TGTGCCAGCAAGGACAGGCGTACTAATTCACCCCTCCACTTT.

V and J are TRBV27 and TRBJ2-1; 11 bases are a match to TRBD2. With V trimmed by 3 bases and J by 0 bases, 7 bases remained unmatched. The CDR3 extends over 18 amino acids. Germline CDR1 is MNHEY and CDR2 is SMNVEV (reference sequence). CDR3 in DNA: TGTGCCAGCAGTTTTTTTCTAGCGGGGGGAAACTCCTACAATGAGCAGTTCTTC. Translated: CASSFFLAGGNSYNEQFF.

This clone came up a few times. The chain employs TRBV7-6 and TRBJ1-6; D is uncertain. CDR1 is SGHVS, CDR2 FNYEAQ, per germline. The CDR3 runs 17 residues. Trimming took off 3 bases at V and 0 bases at J, with 12 bases between the two ends. The CDR3 nucleotides read TGTGCCAGCAGCTTGCAGGCTGGAAGCTCCTATAATTCACCCCTCCACTTT. This codes for CASSLQAGSSYNSPLHF.

This sequence joins TRBV5-1 and TRBJ2-3, with a possible D match to TRBD1 (6 bases). CDR1 SGHRS and CDR2 YFSETQ come from the germline V gene. The CDR3 covers 14 residues. V was clipped by 4 bases and J by 4 bases, with 13 bases between them. In DNA, the CDR3 is TGCGCCAGCAGCCTACAGGGCGTCCCAGATACGCAGTATTTT. Its protein is CASSLQGVPDTQYF.

The DNA for the CDR3 is TGTGCCAGTAGTATACGAGGGACAGGACTCGGAAGGACGCAGTATTTT. Translation: CASSIRGTGLGRTQYF. The chain combines TRBV19 with TRBJ2-3; the match to TRBD1 covers 8 bases. CDR3 length equals 16 residues. V shed 2 bases, J shed 9 bases, and the junction held 13 bases outside the gene matches. Germline V lookup: CDR1 LNHDA, CDR2 SQIVND (reference sequence).

The chain combines TRBV24-1 with TRBJ1-2, with 9 bases aligning to TRBD1. Germline V gene sequence: CDR1 KGHDR, CDR2 SFDVKD. The V segment lost 3 bases and the J segment 5 bases; nucleotides outside the gene matches: 9. This CDR3 spans 16 amino acids. The CDR3 DNA follows: TGTGCCACCAGTGATACCGGACAGGGGAAAGGGTATGGCTACACCTTC. Protein product: CATSDTGQGKGYGYTF.

The CDR3: CAISEGDGGGRPLHF. The CDR3 nucleotides read TGTGCCATCAGTGAAGGCGACGGAGGAGGTAGGCCCCTCCACTTT. The chain is built from TRBV10-3 and TRBJ1-6; D call uncertain. Trimming removed 3 bases from V and 13 bases from J, with 19 bases in between. This CDR3 is built from 15 residues. The germline gives CDR1 ENHRY, CDR2 SYGVKD.

This sequence joins TRBV7-9 and TRBJ1-2; the D gene is possibly TRBD1 (5 bases). Trimming cost V 4 bases and J 11 bases, with 17 bases left between them. CDR1 and CDR2 (germline): SEHNR, FQNEAQ (reference sequence). The length of the CDR3 is 13 residues. CDR3 coding DNA: TGTGCCAGCAGCTCCACAGCAGGGATCGGATACACCTTC. It codes for CASSSTAGIGYTF.

The V gene is TRBV3-1 (or the pseudogene TRBV3-2), the J gene TRBJ2-2, with no clear D. V lost 4 bases, J lost 4 bases, and 4 bases lay in between. CDR3 length equals 12 residues. Germline V gene sequence: CDR1 LGHDT, CDR2 YNNKEL (reference sequence). The CDR3 loop reads CASSRPTGELFF. Here the CDR3 DNA reads TGTGCCAGCAGCCGGCCCACCGGGGAGCTGTTTTTT.

In the case of this clone: Other nucleotide sequences from this sample produce the same CDR3. The chain carries TRBV10-3 and TRBJ2-2; possible D gene TRBD1, 6 bases. Germline V lookup: CDR1 ENHRY, CDR2 SYGVKD. CDR3 length: 15 amino acids. Trimming shortened V by 6 bases and J by 1 base, and 12 bases separated the two germline ends. CDR3: CAISSDRLNTGELFF. For the CDR3, the DNA is TGTGCCATCAGCTCTGACAGGCTGAACACCGGGGAGCTGTTTTTT.

This clone was counted a few times. The J gene is TRBJ2-7, the V gene TRBV30, with 7 nucleotides matching TRBD1. Germline V gene data show CDR1 as GTSNPN and CDR2 as SVGIG (reference sequence). The CDR3 sequence is 15 residues long. Trimming cost V 4 bases and J 0 bases; bases outside gene matches: 9. The CDR3 DNA is TGTGCCTGGACCCTAACAGGGGTCGCCTCCTACGAGCAGTACTTC. It translates to CAWTLTGVASYEQYF.

V is TRBV2 and J is TRBJ1-6; D gene uncertain. From germline, CDR1 is SNHLY and CDR2 FYNNEI. V lost 5 bases, J lost 4 bases, and 9 bases lay in between. The length of the CDR3 is 14 residues. The CDR3 protein is CASSLLQYNSPLHF. CDR3 nucleotide sequence: TGTGCCAGCAGTCTCCTCCAGTATAATTCACCCCTCCACTTT.

The CDR3 sequence is CASRRQGFAGELFF. CDR3 in DNA: TGTGCCAGCAGGCGACAGGGTTTCGCCGGGGAGCTGTTTTTT. The J gene is TRBJ2-2, the V gene TRBV27; 7 nucleotides agree with TRBD1. The CDR3 sequence is 14 residues long. Germline V gene lookup returns CDR1 MNHEY and CDR2 SMNVEV (reference sequence). V lost 6 bases and J lost 6; bases outside the gene matches: 7.

V is TRBV4-1 and J is TRBJ2-6; the match to TRBD1 covers 7 bases. Trimming removed 1 base from V and 2 bases from J; junction bases left unmatched: 2. This CDR3 has 16 residues. Germline values: CDR1 MGHRA, CDR2 YSYEKL. The chain's CDR3 is CASSQGQGTGANVLTF. Written as DNA, the CDR3 is TGCGCCAGCAGCCAAGGACAGGGTACTGGGGCCAACGTCCTGACTTTC.

This clone came up once. This rearrangement joins TRBV2 to TRBJ1-2, with D maybe TRBD1 (6 bases). The CDR3 sequence is 13 residues long. Germline CDR1 is SNHLY and CDR2 is FYNNEI. V was cut by 6 bases and J by 4 bases, with 12 bases left in between. The CDR3 DNA sequence: TGTGCCAGCAGCGCAGGGGCCAGCTATGGCTACACCTTC. Its protein is CASSAGASYGYTF.

V and J are TRBV7-9 and TRBJ2-3, with D possibly TRBD2 on 7 matching bases. V was pared by 3 bases and J by 2 bases, with 18 bases between. There are 17 residues in the CDR3. CDR1 is SEHNR, CDR2 FQNEAQ, per germline (reference sequence). CDR3 in amino acids: CASSLAPGGFPTDTQYF. CDR3 sequence (DNA): TGTGCCAGCAGCTTGGCCCCGGGGGGCTTTCCCACAGATACGCAGTATTTT. The full variable domain, in which reference TRBV7-9 and TRBJ2-3 provide the parts outside the CDR3, is DTGVSQNPRHKITKRGQNVTFRCDPISEHNRLYWYRQTLGQGPEFLTYFQNEAQLEKSRLLSDRFSAERPKGSFSTLEIQRTEQGDSAMYLCASSLAPGGFPTDTQYFGPGTRLTVL.

The chain recombines TRBV15 with TRBJ2-4, with 9 bases aligning to TRBD1. The CDR3 totals 13 residues. Germline loops: CDR1 LNHNV, CDR2 YYDKDF (reference sequence). Trimming took 6 bases from V and 8 from J; bases not matched to a gene: 5. The CDR3 DNA is TGTGCCACCAGTAGGACAGGGGCAGACATTCAGTACTTC. Protein product: CATSRTGADIQYF.

V and J are TRBV30 and TRBJ2-1, with a tentative D call TRBD2 (7 bases). Germline CDR1 GTSNPN, CDR2 SVGIG (reference sequence). Trimming cost V 4 bases and J 8 bases, with 15 bases left between them. This CDR3 is 13 amino acids long. CDR3: CAWMGGGFHEQFF. DNA for the CDR3: TGTGCCTGGATGGGAGGGGGATTCCATGAGCAGTTCTTC.